Listed below are T cell receptor beta chains from one sample, sequenced in a study of blood T cell repertoires in COVID-19. Libraries were prepared by immunoSEQ multiplex PCR; TCRdb keeps only in-frame clonotypes and omits some of them. Of more than 95,000 clones listed, roughly 74% were seen once; the top ten hold 5.5% to 7.5%. Input material: peripheral blood. Every receptor here comes from an elderly man with COVID-19, enrolled during active disease. Each CDR3 is given with its conserved first and last residue. The size field is filled for only some rows; it gives once, few, many or a size class.

>TRBJ2-3|TRBV28|few
CASSSSGPDTQYF
>TRBJ1-2|TRBV24-1|many
CATSDIGQNYGYTF
>TRBJ2-3|TRBV16|.
CASSQLNLAGARGRTQYF
>TRBJ1-2|TRBV6-5|.
CAAKKQGIYGYTF
>TRBJ2-1|TRBV2|once
CASSVSAYNEQFF
>TRBJ1-5|TRBV5-1|few
CASSWTGGAQPQHF
>TRBJ2-7|TRBV3-1/TRBV3-2|.
CASSQGQGVYEQYF
>TRBJ2-3|TRBV2|many
CASSLFRDRVLAGAGDTQYF
>TRBJ2-7|TRBV19|.
CASRGPAGEQYF
>TRBJ2-2|TRBV5-4|.
CASSIGGAVNGELFF
>TRBJ2-1|TRBV3-1/TRBV3-2|.
CASSQADTEQFF
>TRBJ1-2|TRBV27|few
CASSLRQGAGYGYTF
>TRBJ2-2|TRBV5-1|.
CASSSAGPGELFF
>TRBJ2-5|TRBV28|once
CASSLAFQETQYF
>TRBJ1-1|TRBV6-4|.
CASSREGNTEAFF
>TRBJ2-2|TRBV5-4|once
CASSLRRTGELFF
>TRBJ2-1|TRBV7-9|.
CASNPRNEQFF
>TRBJ1-5|TRBV7-8|.
CASSLVGVGNQPQHF
>TRBJ1-2|TRBV5-4|.
CASSPGLVKGYGYTF
>TRBJ1-2|TRBV7-9|few
CASSPGDYGYTF
>TRBJ2-1|TRBV2|few
CASALGGATGSYNEQFF
>TRBJ2-7|TRBV7-9|few
CASSLGSGGGSYEQYF
>TRBJ2-3|TRBV18|.
CASSPRGSTTDTQYF
>TRBJ1-1|TRBV5-1|.
CASSPTLNTEAFF
>TRBJ2-7|TRBV3-1/TRBV3-2|.
CASSLRPSGLSSYEQYF
>TRBJ1-2|TRBV19|.
CASSRGTGLYGYTF
>TRBJ1-5|TRBV19|.
CASNHRLVGNQPQHF
>TRBJ2-1|TRBV5-5|.
CASSAGQVSSYNEQFF
>TRBJ1-3|TRBV5-1|.
CASSSGPQGGTNTIYF
>TRBJ2-2|TRBV18|.
CASSPGQGGTGELFF
>TRBJ2-7|TRBV2|.
CASSFRPYEQYF
>TRBJ2-2|TRBV7-2|.
CASSLGAGVTGELFF
>TRBJ2-3|TRBV28|once
CASSLPAGGPAGGTDTQYF
>TRBJ2-7|TRBV23-1|once
CASSQSMMPIRGVLAGGEQYF
>TRBJ1-1|TRBV6-5|.
CASSRDFLNRVAFF
>TRBJ2-3|TRBV4-3|.
CASSPSPGLSGDTQYF
>TRBJ1-2|TRBV7-9|.
CASSKQGGYGYTF
>TRBJ1-6|TRBV9|.
CASSATSRYNSPLHF
>TRBJ2-3|TRBV6-6|.
CASRGTGTRTDTQYF
>TRBJ2-7|TRBV21-1|.
CASSDRGHSYEQYF
>TRBJ2-5|TRBV5-1|once
CASSGDTSETQYF
>TRBJ1-5|TRBV18|.
CASSPGTGGNQPQHF
>TRBJ1-2|TRBV29-1|.
CSVEELGTGLNYGYTF
>TRBJ2-1|TRBV11-1|.
CASSLIGGTYNEQFF
>TRBJ2-3|TRBV2|.
CASSEAMYRHTDTQYF
>TRBJ2-1|TRBV18|.
CASSLGAGGLGNEQFF
>TRBJ2-5|TRBV6-5|.
CASSYSTVTSQETQYF